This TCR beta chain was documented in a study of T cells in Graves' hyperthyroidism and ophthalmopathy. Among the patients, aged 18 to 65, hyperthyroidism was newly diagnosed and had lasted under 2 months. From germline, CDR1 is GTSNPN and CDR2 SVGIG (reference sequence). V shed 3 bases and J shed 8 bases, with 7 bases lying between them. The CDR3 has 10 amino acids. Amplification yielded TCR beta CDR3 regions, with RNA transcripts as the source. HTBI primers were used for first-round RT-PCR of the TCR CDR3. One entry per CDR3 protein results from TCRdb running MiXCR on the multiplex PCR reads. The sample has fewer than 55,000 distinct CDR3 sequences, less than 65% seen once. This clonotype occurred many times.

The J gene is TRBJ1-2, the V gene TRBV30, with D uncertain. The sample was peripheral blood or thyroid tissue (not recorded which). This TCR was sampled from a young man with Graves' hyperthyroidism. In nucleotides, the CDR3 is TGTGCCTGGAGGGCGCGGGGCTACACCTTC. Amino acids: CAWRARGYTF. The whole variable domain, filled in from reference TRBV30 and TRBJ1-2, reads SQTIHQWPATLVQPVGSPLSLECTVEGTSNPNLYWYRQAAGRGLQLLFYSVGIGQISSEVPQNLSASRPQDRQFILSSKKLLLSDSGFYLCAWRARGYTFGSGTRLTVV.